This T cell receptor beta chain was sequenced in a study of Ad26.COV2.S vaccination and SARS-CoV-2 variants (dated by TCRdb to the early 2020s). With regard to the full study: Vaccine-arm donors were drawn from COV1001, a multicentre, randomized, double-blind, placebo-controlled phase I-IIa trial of Ad26.COV2.S in healthy adults. The TCR-sequenced set comprised approximately 30 samples: approximately 19 Ad26.COV2.S vaccine recipients, 5 placebo recipients and 8 SARS-CoV-2 convalescent individuals. Dosing of Ad26.COV2.S was intramuscular, at either 5x10^10 or 1x10^11 viral particles, delivered as one shot or as two shots spaced 56 days apart. Investigators did not know the trial group allocation while performing experiments and assessing outcomes. The specificity and breadth of SARS-CoV-2-reactive T cell receptors after Ad26.COV2.S vaccination were assessed by TCRbeta repertoire sequencing. Trial participants were randomized into five groups of five: low-dose or high-dose Ad26.COV2.S given once or twice, or placebo on both occasions.

The immunoSEQ Assay was the method used to sequence TCRbeta CDR3 regions. After extraction, genomic DNA underwent amplification by bias-controlled multiplex PCR, followed by high-throughput sequencing. The authors' analysis ran thus. To quantify the absolute abundance of every unique TCRbeta CDR3 region, sequences were collapsed and filtered. T cell fraction was estimated by normalizing TCRbeta template counts to usable DNA, which was measured by amplifying reference genes present in all nucleated cells. Repertoire TCRs were annotated as SARS-CoV-2-specific by exact matching of V gene, CDR3 amino acid sequence and J gene to a known reactive TCR set. The reference SARS-CoV-2 TCR set was obtained from MIRA and was filtered for enrichment in COVID-19-positive ImmuneCODE repertoires, whereby public or cross-reactive TCRs were removed. Using the MIRA antigens, annotated TCRs were further analysed by specific ORF or by position within an ORF. Breadth was defined as annotated unique rearrangements over total unique productive rearrangements; depth was the summed frequency of those rearrangements. Two-sided Wilcoxon rank-sum tests were applied when comparing TCR breadth between groups. TCRdb limited this immuneACCESS table to in-frame rearrangements with V and J called. A share of clones is missing; checked studies link under half to unresolved V genes, and the rest is unexplained. D and trimming come from the DNA, and the V and J calls and clone size come from that table. Within this sample are approximately 350,000 clones, with roughly 91% of them counted one time only. The top ten constitute 3.4% of the sample.

What the study reported, not specific to this receptor: According to the authors, total T cell responses may have been underestimated by the TCR breadth and depth analyses. Higher spike-specific TCR breadth was observed in Ad26.COV2.S recipients than in placebo recipients (P = 0.0014). Vaccine and placebo recipients had comparable non-spike TCR breadth, which fits with the vaccine containing only spike. The study was not powered for comparison of responses between vaccine doses or regimens. After vaccination, substantial breadth of spike-specific CD8+ and CD4+ T cell responses was reported.

Cut back by 3 bases and 0 bases, the V and J ends lie 12 bases apart. CDR1 and CDR2 are read off the germline V gene as KGHSH and LQKENI. The CDR3 contains 16 residues, cysteine and phenylalanine counted. Of all the DNA, just the CDR3 is kept, 48 bases in frame from base 1. The sample's treatment or condition label, in plain terms: 19 received Ad26.COV2.S at low or high dose, single or two shots; 5 received placebo; per-sample allocation not given. For vaccine and placebo recipients, repertoires were sequenced using samples collected on day 63 after the first injection. Between 29 July and 7 August 2020, Cohort 1b enrolled some 25 adults aged 18-55 years at one site in Boston, USA. Ad26.COV2.S was a replication-incompetent adenovirus type 26 vector expressing a prefusion-stabilized SARS-CoV-2 spike protein from the original Wuhan strain. As concerns this clone: Its antigen is unknown. One base away there is no much larger clone; base qualities are not given.

The receptor chain draws on TRBV18 and TRBJ1-3, with the D gene call left open. The source material was peripheral blood, sampled in a trial of Ad26.COV2.S vaccine versus placebo. This sequence was found in a person between 18 and 59 years old who received the Ad26.COV2.S COVID-19 vaccine or a placebo. The CDR3 protein is CASSPFTTVSGNTIYF. The nucleotide sequence is TGTGCCAGCTCACCCTTTACGACGGTCTCTGGAAACACCATATATTTT.